This T cell receptor beta chain was sequenced in a study of blood T cell repertoires in COVID-19. Study information: Some COVID-19 samples were acute and others convalescent; all came from the United States, Italy and Spain. T cells, B-cell-depleted T cells, or PBMCs provided the cDNA or gDNA that served as material.

Germline-derived CDR1 and CDR2 are LNHDA and SQIVND (reference sequence). V lost 6 bases and J lost 6, with 9 bases in between. The CDR3 runs 12 residues. Using immunoSEQ multiplex PCR, the repertoire was profiled, and TCRdb retains in-frame clones only, with some absent. The sample lists around 300,000 clones, 88% occurring once. This chain links TRBV19 with TRBJ1-5; D perhaps matches TRBD1 (5 bases). The receptor was isolated from a woman between 50 and 59 years old who had recovered from COVID-19. Specimen: PBMCs or T cells enriched from blood (not recorded which). CDR3 bases: TGTGCCAGTAGAAGGACAAGTCAGCCCCAGCATTTT. Translation: CASRRTSQPQHF.